These 16 T cell receptor beta chains originate from one sample sequenced in a study of cytomegalovirus exposure and HLA in healthy donors. PCR involved 60 Vbeta and 13 Jbeta primers. TCRdb's table, derived via immunoSEQ multiplex PCR, lists solely in-frame clones and lacks some. Of under 110,000 clones listed, roughly 74% are singletons. Sequencing used PBMCs. These receptors were obtained from a middle-aged woman in good health and CMV-seronegative.

The V call is TRBV7-9, the J call TRBJ2-5, with unresolved D. This CDR3 comprises 14 residues. Germline CDR1 reads SEHNR; CDR2 reads FQNEAQ (reference sequence). V lost 3 bases and J 3 bases, leaving 11 bases between the germline ends. The CDR3 loop reads CASSFPNLKETQYF. In DNA, the CDR3 is TGTGCCAGCAGCTTCCCTAACCTGAAAGAGACCCAGTACTTC.

The chain carries TRBV7-8 and TRBJ2-7; 8 nucleotides align to TRBD1. This CDR3 region has 17 residues. Trimming took 2 bases from V and 5 from J; bases not matched to a gene: 14. Germline CDR1 SGHVS, CDR2 FQNEAQ. CDR3 loop: CASSLPRPRTGRNEQYF. CDR3 nucleotides: TGTGCCAGCAGCTTACCCCGACCGAGGACAGGGAGGAACGAGCAGTACTTC.

V and J are TRBV7-2 and TRBJ1-2; 8 nucleotides align to TRBD1. The CDR3 runs to 13 residues. Germline CDR1 is SGHTA and CDR2 is FQGNSA. J gave up 4 bases and V 5 bases, and 3 bases lay outside the gene matches. This CDR3 reads CASSVGQGYGYTF. CDR3 nucleotides: TGTGCCAGCAGCGTCGGACAGGGCTATGGCTACACCTTC.

This clone has only one observation. The chain links TRBV27 to TRBJ2-1, with D perhaps matching TRBD2 (7 bases). CDR1 and CDR2 from the germline V gene are MNHEY and SMNVEV (reference sequence). CDR3 length equals 14 residues. The ends were cut back, 8 bases at V and 5 bases at J, with 16 bases in the middle. The CDR3 loop is CASPRGAENNEQFF. DNA for the CDR3: TGTGCCAGCCCCCGGGGGGCTGAGAACAATGAGCAGTTCTTC.

This chain links TRBV29-1 with TRBJ2-7; 9 nucleotides agree with TRBD1. From germline, CDR1 is SQVTM and CDR2 ANQGSEA. V shed 1 base, J shed 6 bases, and the junction held 7 bases outside the gene matches. CDR3 length equals 14 residues. Here the CDR3 reads CSVEAAQGALEQYF. The CDR3 nucleotides read TGCAGCGTTGAAGCAGCACAGGGGGCACTCGAGCAGTACTTC.

The rearrangement joins TRBV23-1 to TRBJ2-3; 12 nucleotides match TRBD2. TRBV23-1 is treated as an ORF (open reading frame) with a function not yet certain. V gave up 8 bases and J gave up 1 base; unmatched junction bases: 13. The CDR3 spans 18 residues. CDR3 in amino acids: CASQRLAGVWYGTDTQYF. CDR3 nucleotide sequence: TGCGCCAGCCAGAGACTAGCGGGAGTCTGGTATGGCACAGATACGCAGTATTTT.

The chain uses TRBV30 and TRBJ1-6; the match to TRBD1 covers 8 bases. CDR1 and CDR2 (germline): GTSNPN, SVGIG (reference sequence). Germline trimming cut 0 bases from V and 10 bases from J; bases unmatched to any gene: 5. The CDR3 has 14 amino acids. CDR3 loop: CAWSVDRVGSPLHF. In DNA, the CDR3 is TGTGCCTGGAGTGTGGACAGGGTAGGATCACCCCTCCACTTT.

The J gene is TRBJ2-5, the V gene TRBV4-2; 10 bases fit TRBD1. Per germline, CDR1 LGHNA and CDR2 YNFKEQ. CDR3 length equals 13 residues. V was clipped by 3 bases and J by 12 bases; unmatched bases: 7. DNA for the CDR3: TGTGCCAGCAGCCAGGGAGACAGGGGGCGGAAGTACTTC. It encodes CASSQGDRGRKYF.

V gene TRBV4-1 combines with J gene TRBJ2-5; a weak D match, TRBD2 (5 bases). The CDR3 contains 11 residues. Germline V gene lookup returns CDR1 MGHRA and CDR2 YSYEKL. Trimming shortened V by 3 bases and J by 9 bases, and 8 bases separated the two germline ends. The CDR3 bases are TGCGCCAGCAGCCAGGCGGAGGCCCAGTACTTC. Its translation: CASSQAEAQYF.

This clone was seen only a few times. The gene calls are TRBV27 and TRBJ2-3; a weak D match, TRBD1 (6 bases). Trimming pared 3 bases from V and 3 bases from J, leaving 19 bases between. The CDR3 loop spans 17 amino acids. Germline loops: CDR1 MNHEY, CDR2 SMNVEV (reference sequence). Here the CDR3 DNA reads TGTGCCAGCAGTTTGGGTTTTGGTATGGGGGCGACAGATACGCAGTATTTT. Translated: CASSLGFGMGATDTQYF.

The chain carries TRBV5-1 and TRBJ2-6, with D perhaps matching TRBD1 (6 bases). The CDR3 sequence is 17 residues long. CDR1 and CDR2 from the germline V gene are SGHRS and YFSETQ. V lost 4 bases to trimming and J lost 0 bases, with 14 bases between them. The CDR3: CASSHPTGRSGANVLTF. CDR3 DNA sequence: TGCGCCAGCAGCCACCCGACAGGCCGCTCTGGGGCCAACGTCCTGACTTTC.

V usage is TRBV6-5 and J usage is TRBJ1-6; D is ambiguous. Looked up from germline, CDR1 is MNHEY and CDR2 is SVGAGI. Trimming pared 0 bases from V and 6 bases from J, leaving 12 bases between. This CDR3 has 16 residues. The CDR3: CASSYSFSAGNSPLHF. The CDR3 nucleotides read TGTGCCAGCAGTTACTCGTTTAGCGCTGGTAATTCACCCCTCCACTTT.

J is TRBJ2-5 and V is TRBV6-5; the D gene is possibly TRBD1 (8 bases). Trimming left V 7 bases short and J 1 base short, with 13 bases between. Germline loops: CDR1 MNHEY, CDR2 SVGAGI. There are 14 residues in the CDR3. CDR3 DNA sequence: TGTGCCAGCAACAGGGGGGGGGTCCAAGAGACCCAGTACTTC. Amino acid sequence: CASNRGGVQETQYF.

The chain joins TRBV30 to TRBJ2-7, with D perhaps matching TRBD1 (5 bases). There are 14 residues in the CDR3. CDR1 and CDR2 (germline): GTSNPN, SVGIG (reference sequence). V was clipped by 0 bases and J by 5 bases, with 14 bases between them. Here the CDR3 DNA reads TGTGCCTGGAGTGTAGGGGTAGGGAAGGACGAGCAGTACTTC. This translates into CAWSVGVGKDEQYF.

The V and J genes are TRBV21-1 and TRBJ2-5; TRBD1, as called in the table, went unchecked against the DNA. TRBV21-1 is annotated as a pseudogene. The CDR3 length is 15 residues. The CDR3 DNA is TGTGCCAGCAGCAAAGTTTCAGGCCCCCAAGAGACCCAGTACTTC. Translated, it gives CASSKVSGPQETQYF.

CDR3 nucleotide sequence: TGTGCCAGCAGCTTGGGGGACTTCAGACGGCAGTACTTC. Protein: CASSLGDFRRQYF. The chain has TRBV5-6 and TRBJ2-7; tentative D call: TRBD2 (6 bases). Germline V lookup: CDR1 SGHDT, CDR2 YYEEEE. The CDR3 is made up of 13 amino acids. V was cut by 0 bases and J by 9 bases, with 13 bases left in between.